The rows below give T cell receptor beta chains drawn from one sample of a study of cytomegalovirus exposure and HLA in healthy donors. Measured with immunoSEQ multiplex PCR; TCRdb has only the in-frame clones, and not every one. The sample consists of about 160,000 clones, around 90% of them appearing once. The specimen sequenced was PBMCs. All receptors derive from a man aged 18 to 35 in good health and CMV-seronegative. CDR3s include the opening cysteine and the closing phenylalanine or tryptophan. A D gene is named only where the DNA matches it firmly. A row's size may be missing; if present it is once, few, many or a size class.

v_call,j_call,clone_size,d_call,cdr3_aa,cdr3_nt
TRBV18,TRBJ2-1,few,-,CASSPPVDEQFF,TGTGCCAGCTCACCTCCTGTAGATGAGCAGTTCTTC
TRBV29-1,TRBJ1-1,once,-,CSVEDSDYTEAFF,TGCAGCGTGGAGGATTCGGATTACACTGAAGCTTTCTTT
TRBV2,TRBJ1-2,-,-,CASSIPGSYGYTF,TGTGCCAGCAGTATACCGGGTAGCTATGGCTACACCTTC
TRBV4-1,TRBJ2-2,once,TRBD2,CASSPGLARNTGELFF,TGCGCCAGCAGCCCGGGACTAGCGAGAAACACCGGGGAGCTGTTTTTT
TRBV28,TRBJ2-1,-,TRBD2,CASSFGTSGSYNEQFF,TGTGCCAGCAGCTTCGGGACTAGCGGGAGTTACAATGAGCAGTTCTTC
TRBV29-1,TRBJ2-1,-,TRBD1,CSVEGTGYEQFF,TGCAGCGTTGAGGGGACAGGGTATGAGCAGTTCTTC
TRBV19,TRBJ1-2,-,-,CASSHRGPNYGYTF,TGTGCCAGTAGCCACCGGGGTCCGAACTATGGCTACACCTTC
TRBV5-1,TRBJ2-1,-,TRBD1,CASSSGQGIFNEQFF,TGCGCCAGCAGCTCGGGACAGGGGATTTTCAATGAGCAGTTCTTC
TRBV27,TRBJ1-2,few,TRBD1,CASGFGTGGSWDYGYTF,TGTGCCAGCGGATTCGGGACAGGGGGAAGTTGGGACTATGGCTACACCTTC
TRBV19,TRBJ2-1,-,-,CASSMEPLSGYNEQFF,TGTGCCAGTAGTATGGAGCCCCTTAGTGGCTACAATGAGCAGTTCTTC
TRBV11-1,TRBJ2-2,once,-,CASSPSNTGELFF,TGTGCCAGCAGCCCCTCGAACACCGGGGAGCTGTTTTTT
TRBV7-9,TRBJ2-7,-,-,CASSLVSQGTYEQYF,TGTGCCAGCAGCTTAGTTTCGCAGGGCACCTACGAGCAGTACTTC
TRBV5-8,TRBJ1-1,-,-,CASSLDGWETNTEAFF,TGTGCCAGCAGCTTGGATGGGTGGGAGACGAACACTGAAGCTTTCTTT